The 20 T cell receptor beta chains presented below share a single source sample, sequenced in a study of T cell responses to AZD1222 COVID-19 vaccine. The table came from immunoSEQ multiplex PCR; TCRdb's copy has only in-frame clones and leaves some out. This sample has fewer than 110,000 clones, with 70% to 90% found just once. Sequenced here: peripheral blood, sampled 28 days after the second AZD1222 dose. These receptors were taken from an adult who received the AZD1222 COVID-19 vaccine.

In its sample, this clone was seen once. The J gene is TRBJ2-3, the V gene TRBV7-2; TRBD2 agrees at 9 bases. The CDR3 totals 16 residues. The trim removed 1 base at V and 2 bases at J, leaving 4 bases unmatched. The germline CDR1 and CDR2 sequences are SGHTA and FQGNSA. In DNA form, the CDR3 reads TGTGCCAGCAGCTTAGGAGCGGGGGGTTTCACAGATACGCAGTATTTT. Translating gives CASSLGAGGFTDTQYF.

The chain recombines TRBV27 with TRBJ1-1, with TRBD1 matching over 8 bases. V shed 3 bases and J 5 bases; nucleotides not matched to a gene: 11. The germline CDR1 and CDR2 sequences are MNHEY and SMNVEV (reference sequence). The CDR3 runs 16 residues. CDR3 nucleotides: TGTGCCAGCAGTTTTAACAGGGGGATACGGGGGACTGAAGCTTTCTTT. The encoded protein is CASSFNRGIRGTEAFF.

The CDR3 region has the DNA TGTGCCAGCAGTGAATCAGGGGTGGACACCGGGGAGCTGTTTTTT. Translated, it gives CASSESGVDTGELFF. The chain carries TRBV2 and TRBJ2-2; D possibly corresponds to TRBD1 (6 bases). This CDR3 contains 15 residues. CDR1 and CDR2 from the germline V gene are SNHLY and FYNNEI. V dropped 2 bases and J dropped 3 bases, with 10 bases sitting between them.

This clone was counted a single time. The CDR3 bases are TGCGCCAGCAGCTTGGACGGGGTGAACACTGAAGCTTTCTTT. Protein product: CASSLDGVNTEAFF. The chain has TRBV5-1 and TRBJ1-1; D is unclear. The length of the CDR3 is 14 residues. Trimming removed 0 bases at V and 0 bases at J, with 6 bases between. Germline values: CDR1 SGHRS, CDR2 YFSETQ.

This sequence joins TRBV20-1 and TRBJ2-2; 9 bases match TRBD2. Unmatched junction bases numbered 9, after V lost 3 bases and J lost 4 bases. This CDR3 region has 16 residues. Germline loops: CDR1 DFQATT, CDR2 SNEGSKA (reference sequence). The CDR3, as DNA: TGCAGTGCTAGTGAGTGGGGTAGCGGGAGCACCGGGGAGCTGTTTTTT. Translation: CSASEWGSGSTGELFF.

The chain has TRBV30 and TRBJ2-7; D possibly corresponds to TRBD2 (6 bases). V lost 7 bases to trimming and J lost 6 bases, with 19 bases between them. The CDR3 sequence is 13 residues long. CDR1 GTSNPN and CDR2 SVGIG come from the germline V gene (reference sequence). CDR3 sequence: CASKGEVGIEQYF. CDR3 nucleotide sequence: TGTGCCTCCAAAGGGGAGGTGGGAATCGAGCAGTACTTC. Full variable domain (rest looked up from reference TRBV30 and TRBJ2-7): SQTIHQWPATLVQPVGSPLSLECTVEGTSNPNLYWYRQAAGRGLQLLFYSVGIGQISSEVPQNLSASRPQDRQFILSSKKLLLSDSGFYLCASKGEVGIEQYFGPGTRLTVT.

This chain joins TRBV11-2 and TRBJ2-1; D may be TRBD2 (6 bases). Germline-derived CDR1 and CDR2 are SGHAT and FQNNGV. The CDR3 loop spans 14 amino acids. V was trimmed by 0 bases and J by 5 bases, leaving 8 bases between them. CDR3: CASSLDGGNNEQFF. CDR3 sequence (DNA): TGTGCCAGCAGCTTAGATGGGGGGAACAATGAGCAGTTCTTC.

In this sample, this clone turned up once. The chain links TRBV10-2 to TRBJ1-6; the match to TRBD1 covers 8 bases. The germline V gene encodes CDR1 WSHSY and CDR2 SAAADI. This CDR3 has 14 amino acids. V lost 6 bases to trimming and J lost 10 bases; unmatched junction nucleotides: 8. This CDR3 is CASSFNRGESPLHF. The CDR3 bases are TGCGCCAGCAGCTTCAACAGGGGGGAATCACCCCTCCACTTT.

This chain joins TRBV7-3 and TRBJ2-2; D remains unclear. Trimming took off 5 bases at V and 0 bases at J, with 13 bases between the two ends. Germline V gives CDR1 SGHTA, CDR2 FQGTGA. The CDR3 contains 16 residues. Here the CDR3 DNA reads TGTGCCAGCAGCGAGGACCTACACTCGAACACCGGGGAGCTGTTTTTT. Translated: CASSEDLHSNTGELFF.

The V gene is TRBV3-1 (or the pseudogene TRBV3-2), the J gene TRBJ1-1; TRBD1 aligns across 10 bases. The V gene's germline CDR1 is LGHDT and CDR2 YNNKEL (reference sequence). The CDR3 is 16 residues long. V trimming: 4 bases; J trimming: 5 bases; junction bases outside the gene matches: 10. CDR3 DNA sequence: TGTGCCAGCAGCCTCCAGACAGGGGGCAGGGGAACTGAAGCTTTCTTT. Its protein product is CASSLQTGGRGTEAFF.

The chain combines TRBV6-5 with TRBJ1-1, with D possibly being TRBD1 (6 bases). The CDR3 has 13 amino acids. With 8 bases removed from V and 2 bases from J, the gap between germline ends came to 12 bases. Germline CDR1 and CDR2: MNHEY and SVGAGI. The CDR3 protein is CASHRDYNTEAFF. The CDR3 coding sequence is TGTGCCAGCCACAGGGATTATAACACTGAAGCTTTCTTT.

The V and J genes are TRBV4-2 and TRBJ1-6, with D possibly matching TRBD1 (6 bases). The ends were cut back, 2 bases at V and 10 bases at J, with 12 bases in the middle. The length of the CDR3 is 14 residues. Germline CDR1 is LGHNA and CDR2 is YNFKEQ. This CDR3 is CASSQSRTASPLHF. CDR3 coding DNA: TGTGCCAGCAGCCAATCCCGGACAGCCTCACCCCTCCACTTT.

The V call is TRBV7-9, the J call TRBJ2-1, with TRBD1 matching 10 bases. The CDR3 contains 15 residues. The germline V gene has CDR1 SEHNR and CDR2 FQNEAQ (reference sequence). Germline trimming cut 3 bases from V and 6 bases from J; bases unmatched to any gene: 5. In DNA, the CDR3 is TGTGCCAGCAGCTTGGCGGGACAGGGGACCAATGAGCAGTTCTTC. It yields the protein CASSLAGQGTNEQFF.

The chain couples TRBV9 to TRBJ1-2, with 9 bases fitting TRBD1. The length of the CDR3 is 15 residues. Germline lookup yields CDR1 SGDLS and CDR2 YYNGEE. Germline trimming cut 5 bases from V and 4 bases from J; bases unmatched to any gene: 9. CDR3 in amino acids: CASSATGGGGYGYTF. Written as DNA, the CDR3 is TGTGCCAGCAGTGCGACAGGGGGAGGGGGCTATGGCTACACCTTC.

V usage is TRBV3-1 (or the pseudogene TRBV3-2) and J usage is TRBJ2-2; 11 bases align to TRBD1. With 4 bases clipped from V and 6 bases from J, the junction kept 1 base outside the gene matches. Germline values: CDR1 LGHDT, CDR2 YNNKEL (reference sequence). This CDR3 is built from 14 residues. The CDR3 sequence is CASSRTGGAGELFF. The CDR3 DNA reads as TGTGCCAGCAGCCGGACAGGGGGCGCCGGGGAGCTGTTTTTT.

The chain links TRBV5-1 to TRBJ1-5; D might be TRBD1 (5 bases). Germline lookup yields CDR1 SGHRS and CDR2 YFSETQ. Trimming removed 4 bases from V and 5 bases from J, with 10 bases in between. CDR3 length equals 13 residues. The CDR3 loop is CASSRVGDQPQHF. For the CDR3, the DNA is TGCGCCAGCAGCAGAGTAGGGGATCAGCCCCAGCATTTT.

The chain has TRBV7-9 and TRBJ1-2, with D uncertain. CDR1 and CDR2 (germline): SEHNR, FQNEAQ (reference sequence). Trimming left V 3 bases short and J 8 bases short, with 19 bases between. CDR3 length: 15 residues. The CDR3, as DNA: TGTGCCAGCAGCTTCCCCGCGTCAAAAAGTGGGGGCTACACCTTC. This encodes CASSFPASKSGGYTF.

The rearrangement uses TRBV5-4 and TRBJ2-1, with D possibly TRBD2 on 5 matching bases. V lost 1 base, J lost 9 bases, and 17 bases lay in between. This CDR3 region has 15 residues. CDR1 is SGHNT, CDR2 YYREEE, per germline (reference sequence). In DNA, the CDR3 is TGTGCCAGCAGCTTGCCACCCCCACTAGAGTTTGAGCAGTTCTTC. Protein product: CASSLPPPLEFEQFF.

V gene TRBV19 combines with J gene TRBJ1-2; the match to TRBD1 covers 8 bases. V gave up 5 bases and J gave up 6 bases; unmatched junction bases: 11. Looked up from germline, CDR1 is LNHDA and CDR2 is SQIVND (reference sequence). The CDR3 runs to 15 residues. The CDR3 region has the DNA TGTGCCAGTAGTTCTAAGGACAGGGTAGGGGATGGCTACACCTTC. Protein product: CASSSKDRVGDGYTF.

The chain joins TRBV6-5 to TRBJ1-2, with D possibly matching TRBD1 (6 bases). CDR1 MNHEY and CDR2 SVGAGI come from the germline V gene. The length of the CDR3 is 10 residues. The V and J ends lost 7 bases and 7 bases respectively, with 7 bases between them. This CDR3 reads CASTGVGYTF. DNA for the CDR3: TGTGCCAGCACAGGGGTTGGCTACACCTTC.